This T cell receptor beta chain originates from a study of blood T cell repertoires in COVID-19. Produced via immunoSEQ multiplex PCR; TCRdb's table is partial and in-frame only. The sample records approximately 220,000 clones, roughly nine tenths being singletons. The ends were cut back, 6 bases at V and 1 base at J, with 9 bases in the middle. The CDR3 contains 14 residues. CDR1 and CDR2 (germline): MNHEY, SVGAGI. Sample: peripheral blood. The TCR sequence derives from a man between 35 and 55 years old with acute or convalescent COVID-19. The chain has TRBV6-5 and TRBJ2-2; TRBD1 is a possible D gene (6 bases). CDR3 DNA sequence: TGTGCCAGCAGGTGGGGGCTGAACACCGGGGAGCTGTTTTTT. It is translated as CASRWGLNTGELFF.